This T cell receptor (beta chain) is from a study of blood T cells in healthy people across ages. A second about 6 to 11 cycle PCR used barcoded and J-beta primers. TCRdb passed the 5' RACE reads through MiXCR, listing each CDR3 protein once. The data contain about 1 million distinct CDR3 sequences, 35% to 50% of them singletons. Germline V CDR1 and CDR2: SGHAT, FQNNGV. The CDR3 loop spans 15 amino acids. The V gene lost 5 bases and the J gene lost 3 bases, with 16 bases spanning the gap. This clonotype was counted only a few times. The receptor was derived from a woman aged 55-69 years in good health. The chain has TRBV11-2 and TRBJ1-2, with D possibly matching TRBD1 (5 bases). The sequenced sample consisted of blood. CDR3 in amino acids: CASSRFVSGDYGYTF. The CDR3 nucleotides read TGTGCCAGCAGCCGATTCGTCTCGGGGGACTATGGCTACACCTTC.